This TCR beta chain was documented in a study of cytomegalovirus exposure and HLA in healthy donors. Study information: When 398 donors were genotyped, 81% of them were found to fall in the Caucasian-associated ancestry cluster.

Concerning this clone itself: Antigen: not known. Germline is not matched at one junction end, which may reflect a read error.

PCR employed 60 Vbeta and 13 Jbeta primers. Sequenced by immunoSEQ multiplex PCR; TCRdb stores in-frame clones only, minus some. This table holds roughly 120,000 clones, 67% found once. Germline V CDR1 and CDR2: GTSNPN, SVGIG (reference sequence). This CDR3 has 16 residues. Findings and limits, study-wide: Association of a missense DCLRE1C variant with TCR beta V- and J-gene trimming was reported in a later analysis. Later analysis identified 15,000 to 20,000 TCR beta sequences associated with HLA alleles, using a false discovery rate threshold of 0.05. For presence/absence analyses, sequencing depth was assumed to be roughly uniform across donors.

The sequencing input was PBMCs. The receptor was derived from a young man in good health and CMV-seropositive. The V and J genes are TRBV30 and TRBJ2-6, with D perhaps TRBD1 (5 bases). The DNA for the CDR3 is TGTGTCTGGAGTAGGGGCCGCAGCTCTGGGGCCAACGTCCTGACTTTC. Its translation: CVWSRGRSSGANVLTF.